This is a list of T cell receptor beta chains from one sample in a study of blood T cell repertoires in COVID-19. The assay was immunoSEQ multiplex PCR, and TCRdb's table has in-frame clones only and misses some. The table lists about 140,000 clones, approximately 80% of them singletons, with 1.9% in the top ten. Sequenced sample: peripheral blood. These receptors originate from an older woman with acute or convalescent COVID-19. CDR3s include the opening cysteine and the closing phenylalanine or tryptophan. A D gene is named only where the DNA matches it firmly. Part of the rows lack a size; the others show once, few, many or a class for expanded clones.

NA	TRBJ1-1	TRBV9	TRBD1	TGTGCCAGCAGCGTCGACAGGGGTAGTGGTCTGGACACTGAAGCTTTCTTT	CASSVDRGSGLDTEAFF
NA	TRBJ2-1	TRBV28	TRBD2	TGTGCCAGCAGTACTTGGGTCGGGAGGGCCTCTTATACCTACAATGAGCAGTTCTTC	CASSTWVGRASYTYNEQFF
NA	TRBJ1-1	TRBV18	NA	TGTGCCAGCTCACCACAACTCGGACGGGCGGGCACTGAAGCTTTCTTT	CASSPQLGRAGTEAFF
NA	TRBJ1-1	TRBV25-1	NA	TGTGCCAGCAGTGGCTACAACACTGAAGCTTTCTTT	CASSGYNTEAFF
NA	TRBJ1-5	TRBV7-8	TRBD1	TGTGCCAGCAGCTCGGACAGGGGGCATGGCAATCAGCCCCAGCATTTT	CASSSDRGHGNQPQHF
NA	TRBJ1-5	TRBV19	TRBD1	TGTGCCAGTAGTATTACTTCCGGACAGGGCAATCAGCCCCAGCATTTT	CASSITSGQGNQPQHF
NA	TRBJ1-5	TRBV19	NA	TGTGCCAGTACGGTCCTAGGCAATCAGCCCCAGCATTTT	CASTVLGNQPQHF
NA	TRBJ2-7	TRBV2	TRBD2	TGTGCCAGCAGTGTGACCGGGAGGACAACCTACGAGCAGTACTTC	CASSVTGRTTYEQYF
few	TRBJ1-1	TRBV18	NA	TGTGCCAGCTCAGACAGAACTGAAGCTTTCTTT	CASSDRTEAFF
NA	TRBJ2-1	TRBV11-1	NA	TGTGCCAGCAGCTCGAGCTCCTACAATGAGCAGTTCTTC	CASSSSSYNEQFF
NA	TRBJ2-7	TRBV6-1	TRBD2	TGTGCCAGCAGTGAAGTTGGGCTAGCGGGCGTATCCTACGAGCAGTACTTC	CASSEVGLAGVSYEQYF
few	TRBJ2-7	TRBV7-8	TRBD2	TGTGCCAGCAGCCCACTAGCGGGTCCCGCCTACGAGCAGTACTTC	CASSPLAGPAYEQYF
NA	TRBJ1-4	TRBV28	TRBD1	TGTGCCAGCAGTTTCCAGGACAGGTTCGATGAAAAACTGTTTTTT	CASSFQDRFDEKLFF
NA	TRBJ1-2	TRBV2	NA	TGTGCCAGCAGTGTAGACGACAGCTGGGCTAACTATGGCTACACCTTC	CASSVDDSWANYGYTF
NA	TRBJ2-5	TRBV14	NA	TGTGCCAGCAGCCAACCTTTCAGGGGGGCGAGGCAAGAGACCCAGTACTTC	CASSQPFRGARQETQYF
NA	TRBJ2-1	TRBV18	TRBD2	TGTGCCAGCTCACCAAGAGGGAGGGCCAATGAGCAGTTCTTC	CASSPRGRANEQFF